This note documents a single T cell receptor beta chain sequence. This record comes from a study of blood T cell repertoires in COVID-19. As for the study in general: Spain, Italy and the United States supplied samples that represented acute and convalescent COVID-19. In each case, the material was cDNA or gDNA derived from T cells, B-cell-depleted T cells, or PBMCs.

The CDR3 spans 15 residues. CDR1 and CDR2 (germline): SGHRS, YFSETQ. Trimming cost V 4 bases and J 4 bases, with 17 bases left between them. Authors' data handling: Scientists estimated how many nucleated cells there were by amplifying reference gene primers. Produced via immunoSEQ multiplex PCR; TCRdb's table is partial and in-frame only. V and J calls and clone size are copied from that table; D and trimming were computed from the DNA. The profile shows roughly 140,000 clones, 70% to 90% of them singletons. Sequencing used peripheral blood. The sequence was obtained from a man in his fifties with acute or convalescent COVID-19. The rearrangement uses TRBV5-1 and TRBJ1-2, with D perhaps TRBD1 (6 bases). The CDR3 reads CASSVDSGTRYGYTF. In DNA, the CDR3 is TGCGCCAGCAGCGTTGACTCCGGGACACGCTATGGCTACACCTTC. The complete variable domain, with remaining parts taken from reference TRBV5-1 and TRBJ1-2, reads KAGVTQTPRYLIKTRGQQVTLSCSPISGHRSVSWYQQTPGQGLQFLFEYFSETQRNKGNFPGRFSGRQFSNSRSEMNVSTLELGDSALYLCASSVDSGTRYGYTFGSGTRLTVV.